Shown below are 19 T cell receptor beta chains from a single sample sequenced in a study of blood T cell repertoires in COVID-19. Profiling relied on immunoSEQ multiplex PCR, and the TCRdb table lists in-frame clones only, not all of them. Of fewer than 250,000 clones in the sample, approximately 80% were seen once. The specimen sequenced was peripheral blood. These receptors all come from a woman aged 50 to 60 with acute or convalescent COVID-19.

V usage is TRBV28 and J usage is TRBJ2-1; D is uncertain. CDR1 MDHEN and CDR2 SYDVKM come from the germline V gene. The CDR3 extends over 12 amino acids. V was trimmed by 7 bases and J by 3 bases, leaving 7 bases between them. CDR3 DNA sequence: TGTGCCAGCAAAAACAGCTACAATGAGCAGTTCTTC. Protein: CASKNSYNEQFF. Drawing the rest from reference TRBV28 and TRBJ2-1, the complete variable domain is DVKVTQSSRYLVKRTGEKVFLECVQDMDHENMFWYRQDPGLGLRLIYFSYDVKMKEKGDIPEGYSVSREKKERFSLILESASTNQTSMYLCASKNSYNEQFFGPGTRLTVL.

The rearrangement joins TRBV4-2 to TRBJ2-5; maybe TRBD1 (6 bases). V gave up 1 base and J gave up 5 bases, with 11 bases separating them. CDR3 length: 14 residues. Germline lookup yields CDR1 LGHNA and CDR2 YNFKEQ. The CDR3 DNA reads as TGTGCCAGCAGCCAAGGCGGCAGGGGCGAGACCCAGTACTTC. Protein product: CASSQGGRGETQYF.

This chain uses TRBV7-7 with TRBJ2-5, with TRBD2 identical over 11 bases. Germline loops: CDR1 SSHAT, CDR2 FNYEAQ (reference sequence). V gave up 5 bases and J gave up 2 bases; unmatched junction bases: 7. This CDR3 region has 16 residues. Here the CDR3 DNA reads TGTGCCAGCAGCCTGGGGACTAGCGGAAGTCAAGAGACCCAGTACTTC. Translating gives CASSLGTSGSQETQYF.

V is TRBV4-2 and J is TRBJ2-3; 8 nucleotides agree with TRBD1. The CDR3 loop spans 17 amino acids. Germline loops: CDR1 LGHNA, CDR2 YNFKEQ. Germline trimming cut 2 bases from V and 3 bases from J; bases unmatched to any gene: 10. The CDR3 nucleotides read TGTGCCAGCAGCCAAAACCCGGGACAGGCGGGAACAGATACGCAGTATTTT. Encoded protein: CASSQNPGQAGTDTQYF.

V and J are TRBV27 and TRBJ2-5; possibly TRBD2 for D (5 bases). CDR3 length: 15 amino acids. From germline, CDR1 is MNHEY and CDR2 SMNVEV (reference sequence). V was cut by 6 bases and J by 3 bases, with 17 bases left in between. The CDR3 sequence is CASSRRPPREETQYF. The CDR3 DNA is TGTGCCAGCAGCCGGAGACCCCCGAGGGAAGAGACCCAGTACTTC.

This sequence joins TRBV4-2 and TRBJ2-7, with 11 nucleotides matching TRBD2. The length of the CDR3 is 19 residues. The germline V gene encodes CDR1 LGHNA and CDR2 YNFKEQ. Trimming took 4 bases from V and 3 from J; bases not matched to a gene: 17. CDR3 sequence (DNA): TGTGCCAGCAGCCGTCGCATTACCACGTGGGGACTAGCGGTCTACGAGCAGTACTTC. Its protein product is CASSRRITTWGLAVYEQYF.

The V gene is TRBV6-5, the J gene TRBJ1-1, with a tentative D call TRBD1 (6 bases). The CDR3 is made up of 14 amino acids. Trimming cost V 5 bases and J 5 bases, with 15 bases left between them. CDR1 is MNHEY, CDR2 SVGAGI, per germline. CDR3 nucleotide sequence: TGTGCCAGCAGTAGGGCCCAGAGGGGGACTGAAGCTTTCTTT. Translation: CASSRAQRGTEAFF.

The rearrangement joins TRBV4-1 to TRBJ2-7; D is possibly TRBD1 (5 bases). The CDR3 loop spans 15 amino acids. V dropped 0 bases and J dropped 6 bases, with 15 bases sitting between them. Per the germline V gene, CDR1 is MGHRA and CDR2 is YSYEKL. The CDR3 sequence: CASSQDPGRVGEQYF. The CDR3 nucleotides read TGCGCCAGCAGCCAAGATCCTGGCAGGGTGGGCGAGCAGTACTTC.

This rearrangement joins TRBV12-3 or TRBV12-4 to TRBJ2-7; D gene uncertain. The CDR3 extends over 11 amino acids. V was shortened by 1 base and J by 6 bases, with 4 bases between the two germline ends. The CDR3 reads CASSLGREQYF. The CDR3 DNA sequence: TGTGCCAGCAGTTTAGGTCGCGAGCAGTACTTC.

The V gene is TRBV12-3 or TRBV12-4, the J gene TRBJ2-5; D may be TRBD1 (5 bases). This CDR3 has 12 amino acids. V was clipped by 6 bases and J by 4 bases, with 9 bases between them. The CDR3 region is CASSQGPETQYF. CDR3 in DNA: TGTGCCAGCAGCCAGGGCCCAGAGACCCAGTACTTC.

This rearrangement joins TRBV19 to TRBJ2-7; D might be TRBD2 (5 bases). Trimming removed 0 bases at V and 2 bases at J, with 11 bases between. Germline values: CDR1 LNHDA, CDR2 SQIVND (reference sequence). CDR3 size: 15 residues. The CDR3 is CASSIDLTRTYEQYF. CDR3 in DNA: TGTGCCAGTAGTATAGATTTAACTAGAACCTACGAGCAGTACTTC.

The chain is built from TRBV7-9 and TRBJ1-5; 11 nucleotides align to TRBD1. The CDR3 contains 16 residues. Trimming at V came to 3 bases and at J to 1 base, leaving 2 bases not matched to a gene. Germline V gene lookup returns CDR1 SEHNR and CDR2 FQNEAQ (reference sequence). The CDR3 nucleotides read TGTGCCAGCAGCTTGGGACAGGGGGACAGCAATCAGCCCCAGCATTTT. Its protein product is CASSLGQGDSNQPQHF.

The V and J genes are TRBV27 and TRBJ2-2, with 7 bases matching TRBD1. Germline trimming cut 7 bases from V and 2 bases from J; bases unmatched to any gene: 4. Per the germline V gene, CDR1 is MNHEY and CDR2 is SMNVEV (reference sequence). This CDR3 contains 14 residues. This CDR3 reads CASTRDRNTGELFF. The CDR3 DNA follows: TGTGCCAGCACCCGGGACAGAAACACCGGGGAGCTGTTTTTT.

The chain recombines TRBV30 with TRBJ2-2; the D is unclear. The CDR3 runs 11 residues. Germline loops: CDR1 GTSNPN, CDR2 SVGIG (reference sequence). The V end was cut by 0 bases, the J end by 7 bases, with 3 bases between. DNA for the CDR3: TGTGCCTGGAGTGTTCTCGGGGAGCTGTTTTTT. Its translation: CAWSVLGELFF. Combining the CDR3 with reference TRBV30 and TRBJ2-2 gives the whole variable domain SQTIHQWPATLVQPVGSPLSLECTVEGTSNPNLYWYRQAAGRGLQLLFYSVGIGQISSEVPQNLSASRPQDRQFILSSKKLLLSDSGFYLCAWSVLGELFFGEGSRLTVL.

The chain has TRBV4-2 and TRBJ2-1, with 11 bases fitting TRBD2. V was pared by 0 bases and J by 6 bases, with 4 bases of the junction left unmatched. There are 16 residues in the CDR3. Germline V CDR1 and CDR2: LGHNA, YNFKEQ. The CDR3 spells CASSQELAGETNEQFF. DNA of the CDR3: TGTGCCAGCAGCCAAGAACTAGCGGGGGAAACCAATGAGCAGTTCTTC.

This clone was recorded once. The CDR3 bases are TGTGCCTGGAGTAACGACAGTCCCCTCCGTAATGAAAAACTGTTTTTT. This sequence encodes CAWSNDSPLRNEKLFF. This rearrangement joins TRBV30 to TRBJ1-4; D may be TRBD1 (5 bases). This CDR3 contains 16 residues. Germline loops: CDR1 GTSNPN, CDR2 SVGIG (reference sequence). Trimming took 2 bases from V and 4 from J, leaving 17 bases between them.

V gene TRBV27 combines with J gene TRBJ1-2; D is uncertain. V shed 5 bases and J shed 4 bases, with 14 bases lying between them. Germline CDR1 and CDR2: MNHEY and SMNVEV (reference sequence). The CDR3 covers 14 residues. The CDR3 loop is CASSQNPNGYGYTF. CDR3 sequence (DNA): TGTGCCAGCAGTCAAAATCCGAACGGCTATGGCTACACCTTC.

This clone was seen a single time. The CDR3 region is CASSLARGAPSADTQYF. CDR3 in DNA: TGCGCCAGCAGCTTGGCCAGGGGGGCCCCCTCGGCAGATACGCAGTATTTT. This chain connects TRBV5-1 to TRBJ2-3; a possible D gene is TRBD1 (7 bases). V was clipped by 0 bases and J by 4 bases, with 18 bases between them. Germline CDR1 and CDR2: SGHRS and YFSETQ. This CDR3 has 17 amino acids.

The rearrangement uses TRBV29-1 and TRBJ1-2; unclear D gene. Germline V gene lookup returns CDR1 SQVTM and CDR2 ANQGSEA. This CDR3 has 11 residues. The V and J ends lost 4 bases and 5 bases respectively, with 8 bases between them. The CDR3 coding sequence is TGCAGCGTTGGCGGGAGATATGGCTACACCTTC. Its translation: CSVGGRYGYTF.